The 29 T cell receptor beta chains below come from one sample, sequenced in a study of OX40 agonist ivuxolimab in advanced cancers. Profiled with immunoSEQ multiplex PCR; TCRdb holds only in-frame clones, not every one. The table has over 35,000 clones, roughly 90% seen once. The sample here was CD4+ or CD8+ T cells sorted from blood, taken in a trial of the OX40 agonist ivuxolimab. The receptor set was obtained from an adult with an advanced solid tumor such as melanoma, head and neck, liver or kidney cancer.

The chain carries TRBV6-6 and TRBJ1-5, with TRBD1 matching 7 bases. CDR3 length: 14 residues. The V and J ends lost 4 bases and 2 bases, in that order; junction bases with no gene match: 2. The germline CDR1 and CDR2 sequences are MNHNY and SVGAGI (reference sequence). CDR3 nucleotides: TGTGCCAGCAGTTCCACAGGGGGCAATCAGCCCCAGCATTTT. Residues: CASSSTGGNQPQHF.

The chain has TRBV4-3 and TRBJ1-2; 8 positions match TRBD1. The ends lost 0 bases at V and 8 bases at J; junction bases unmatched: 11. CDR1 LGHNA and CDR2 YSLEER come from the germline V gene. The CDR3 is 16 residues long. The CDR3: CASSQDPAQGAEGYTF. The DNA for the CDR3 is TGCGCCAGCAGCCAAGATCCCGCTCAGGGGGCGGAAGGCTACACCTTC.

The chain is built from TRBV12-5 and TRBJ1-1, with D possibly TRBD1 on 6 matching bases. The CDR3 has 11 residues. The V end was cut by 8 bases, the J end by 4 bases, with 8 bases between. Germline lookup yields CDR1 LGHNT and CDR2 FRNRAP. As DNA, the CDR3 is TGTGCTAGTACAGGGAGCACTGAAGCTTTCTTT. It specifies CASTGSTEAFF.

This clone appeared once. The J gene is TRBJ1-1, the V gene TRBV18; D is ambiguous. The germline gives CDR1 KGHSH, CDR2 LQKENI. V dropped 2 bases and J dropped 0 bases, with 10 bases sitting between them. The CDR3 is 15 residues long. Here the CDR3 reads CASSPSELLNTEAFF. The CDR3 nucleotides read TGTGCCAGCTCACCATCCGAGTTGCTGAACACTGAAGCTTTCTTT.

The J gene is TRBJ1-1, the V gene TRBV6-5, with TRBD1 as a possible D gene (5 bases). Germline V gene sequence: CDR1 MNHEY, CDR2 SVGAGI. The CDR3 covers 12 residues. V was cut by 2 bases and J by 10 bases, with 11 bases left in between. The CDR3 protein is CASSYRGFLAFF. The CDR3 coding sequence is TGTGCCAGCAGTTACCGGGGGTTTCTAGCTTTCTTT.

The chain carries TRBV6-1 and TRBJ2-3; 8 positions match TRBD2. The CDR3 runs to 15 residues. J gave up 0 bases and V 10 bases, and 9 bases lay outside the gene matches. The germline V gene encodes CDR1 MNHNS and CDR2 SASEGT. CDR3 sequence (DNA): TGTGCCACCAATTTCGGGGGGGAAAGCACAGATACGCAGTATTTT. Protein: CATNFGGESTDTQYF.

This chain joins TRBV27 and TRBJ2-7; maybe TRBD1 (6 bases). This CDR3 has 13 residues. CDR1 is MNHEY, CDR2 SMNVEV, per germline (reference sequence). Deletions cut 2 bases from V and 2 bases from J, with 7 bases between. For the CDR3, the DNA is TGTGCCAGCAGTTTAAGGACAGCCTACGAGCAGTACTTC. Translating it yields CASSLRTAYEQYF.

The chain carries TRBV6-5 and TRBJ2-1; D possibly corresponds to TRBD1 (5 bases). Germline V gene data show CDR1 as MNHEY and CDR2 as SVGAGI. The CDR3 length is 13 residues. The V gene lost 8 bases and the J gene lost 3 bases, with 11 bases spanning the gap. In DNA form, the CDR3 reads TGTGCCAGCTGGGCAGGGATCTACAATGAGCAGTTCTTC. Its translation is CASWAGIYNEQFF.

V gene TRBV15 combines with J gene TRBJ2-5; the D gene is possibly TRBD2 (5 bases). Trimming pared 6 bases from V and 3 bases from J, leaving 11 bases between. Germline assignment: CDR1 LNHNV and CDR2 YYDKDF (reference sequence). The CDR3 runs 13 residues. The CDR3 reads CATRTSFEETQYF. CDR3 nucleotide sequence: TGTGCCACCAGAACTAGTTTCGAAGAGACCCAGTACTTC.

The genes are TRBV12-5 and TRBJ2-7; 11 nucleotides align to TRBD1. The V and J ends lost 5 bases and 2 bases, in that order; junction bases with no gene match: 5. The CDR3 totals 15 residues. Germline V CDR1 and CDR2: LGHNT, FRNRAP. The CDR3, as DNA: TGTGCTAGTGGTCCCGGACAGGGGGCTGCCTACGAGCAGTACTTC. This encodes CASGPGQGAAYEQYF.

This chain joins TRBV7-2 and TRBJ2-7; D is possibly TRBD2 (5 bases). Germline-derived CDR1 and CDR2 are SGHTA and FQGNSA. The CDR3 runs 14 residues. Trimming removed 4 bases at V and 2 bases at J, with 12 bases between. This chain's CDR3 is CASSYYTGTYEQYF. The CDR3 DNA sequence: TGTGCCAGCAGCTATTATACCGGGACCTACGAGCAGTACTTC.

The genes are TRBV7-6 and TRBJ2-5; tentatively, D is TRBD1 or TRBD2 (5 bases each). Germline V lookup: CDR1 SGHVS, CDR2 FNYEAQ. This CDR3 region has 15 residues. The V and J ends lost 6 bases and 3 bases respectively, with 17 bases between them. As DNA, the CDR3 is TGTGCCAGCAGTCTCGGGGCCCTTGGGGAAGAGACCCAGTACTTC. Its protein product is CASSLGALGEETQYF.

The gene calls are TRBV6-4 and TRBJ2-3; possibly TRBD1 or TRBD2 for D (6 bases each). Germline V gene data show CDR1 as MRHNA and CDR2 as SNTAGT. The CDR3 covers 16 residues. The ends were cut back, 6 bases at V and 1 base at J, with 17 bases in the middle. The CDR3 sequence: CASSLQQGGGTDTQYF. The CDR3 bases are TGTGCCAGCAGCCTTCAACAGGGAGGAGGCACAGATACGCAGTATTTT.

The chain recombines TRBV7-8 with TRBJ1-3; D is perhaps TRBD1 (6 bases). The CDR3 sequence is 13 residues long. CDR1 SGHVS and CDR2 FQNEAQ come from the germline V gene. V was clipped by 6 bases and J by 8 bases, with 14 bases between them. CDR3 DNA: TGTGCCAGCAGTTGGGACACCGTAGACACCATATATTTT. Amino acid sequence: CASSWDTVDTIYF.

The genes are TRBV19 and TRBJ1-1, with a weak D call TRBD1 (5 bases). The CDR3 contains 14 residues. Germline loops: CDR1 LNHDA, CDR2 SQIVND (reference sequence). V lost 6 bases, J lost 4 bases, and 15 bases lay in between. The CDR3 region has the DNA TGTGCCAGTAGCTATATGTGGGGCGGCACTGAAGCTTTCTTT. This encodes CASSYMWGGTEAFF.

The V and J genes are TRBV2 and TRBJ1-3; D ambiguous. The germline gives CDR1 SNHLY, CDR2 FYNNEI. V was pared by 7 bases and J by 1 base, with 17 bases between. This CDR3 is built from 16 residues. The CDR3 region has the DNA TGTGCCAGCAAAACGACATCTTACGCATCTGGAAACACCATATATTTT. Translated, it gives CASKTTSYASGNTIYF.

This sequence joins TRBV5-6 and TRBJ2-7, with 9 bases that match TRBD2. In germline, CDR1 is SGHDT, CDR2 YYEEEE. The CDR3 runs 14 residues. The V and J ends lost 6 bases and 3 bases, in that order; junction bases with no gene match: 7. The CDR3 sequence is CASTPREGVYEQYF. CDR3 nucleotide sequence: TGTGCCAGCACCCCGCGGGAGGGCGTCTACGAGCAGTACTTC.

The chain joins TRBV11-2 to TRBJ2-5, with 12 bases fitting TRBD2. This CDR3 comprises 17 residues. Per the germline V gene, CDR1 is SGHAT and CDR2 is FQNNGV. V was pared by 5 bases and J by 5 bases, with 12 bases of the junction left unmatched. DNA of the CDR3: TGTGCCAGCAGCCCTAGCGCTAGGACTAGCGGGATTGAGACCCAGTACTTC. Translated: CASSPSARTSGIETQYF.

The chain employs TRBV29-1 and TRBJ1-1; the D gene is possibly TRBD1 (6 bases). This CDR3 contains 13 residues. Germline assignment: CDR1 SQVTM and CDR2 ANQGSEA. The ends were cut back, 4 bases at V and 5 bases at J, with 14 bases in the middle. The DNA of the CDR3 is TGCAGCGTTGTCCCAACCGACAGGACTGAAGCTTTCTTT. It yields the protein CSVVPTDRTEAFF.

DNA of the CDR3: TGTGCCAGCAGCCCCGGGCCGGGAAAATCCTACGAGCAGTACTTC. Encoded protein: CASSPGPGKSYEQYF. V usage is TRBV13 and J usage is TRBJ2-7, with a tentative D call TRBD2 (5 bases). CDR3 length equals 15 residues. V was shortened by 5 bases and J by 1 base, with 15 bases between the two germline ends. From germline, CDR1 is PRHDT and CDR2 FYEKMQ (reference sequence).

In this sample, this clone turned up a few times. The rearrangement joins TRBV14 to TRBJ1-1; perhaps TRBD1 as D (5 bases). Germline loops: CDR1 SGHDN, CDR2 FVKESK. The CDR3 has 13 amino acids. V dropped 1 base and J dropped 11 bases, with 14 bases sitting between them. This CDR3 is CASSQVGQGSAFF. In DNA form, the CDR3 reads TGTGCCAGCAGCCAAGTGGGCCAGGGCTCGGCTTTCTTT.

The J gene is TRBJ2-7, the V gene TRBV10-2, with D uncertain. The V gene's germline CDR1 is WSHSY and CDR2 SAAADI. This CDR3 is built from 10 residues. Trimming took 4 bases from V and 5 from J, leaving 3 bases between them. Here the CDR3 DNA reads TGCGCCAGCAGTGGTAACGAGCAGTACTTC. The encoded protein is CASSGNEQYF.

The rearrangement joins TRBV4-1 to TRBJ2-1; no firm D call. V lost 0 bases and J lost 3, with 9 bases in between. Germline V lookup: CDR1 MGHRA, CDR2 YSYEKL. The CDR3 is 15 residues long. The CDR3 bases are TGCGCCAGCAGCCAAGAAGGTGAGGTCTACAATGAGCAGTTCTTC. Amino acid sequence: CASSQEGEVYNEQFF.

This chain connects TRBV7-6 to TRBJ2-1; 7 bases line up with TRBD2. The junction had 5 bases not matched to a gene; V was cut back by 3 bases and J by 9 bases. CDR1 is SGHVS, CDR2 FNYEAQ, per germline. The CDR3 extends over 13 amino acids. CDR3 DNA sequence: TGTGCCAGCAGCTTTGCGGGGAGGGGTGAGCAGTTCTTC. Protein sequence: CASSFAGRGEQFF. The complete variable domain, with remaining parts taken from reference TRBV7-6 and TRBJ2-1, reads GAGVSQSPRYKVTKRGQDVALRCDPISGHVSLYWYRQALGQGPEFLTYFNYEAQQDKSGLPNDRFSAERPEGSISTLTIQRTEQRDSAMYRCASSFAGRGEQFFGPGTRLTVL.

The chain combines TRBV6-5 with TRBJ1-2, with 8 bases aligning to TRBD1. In germline, CDR1 is MNHEY, CDR2 SVGAGI. The CDR3 runs to 14 residues. Trimming removed 8 bases from V and 7 bases from J; junction bases left unmatched: 12. The chain's CDR3 is CASVPGQGLSGYTF. In DNA form, the CDR3 reads TGTGCCAGCGTCCCCGGACAGGGCCTTTCTGGCTACACCTTC.

V gene TRBV30 combines with J gene TRBJ2-3; possibly TRBD1 for D (6 bases). Trimming shortened V by 3 bases and J by 2 bases, and 15 bases separated the two germline ends. The germline V gene encodes CDR1 GTSNPN and CDR2 SVGIG (reference sequence). The CDR3 is 15 amino acids. CDR3 residues: CAWRLDRVTTDTQYF. DNA for the CDR3: TGTGCCTGGAGGCTGGACAGAGTCACCACAGATACGCAGTATTTT.

This clone was detected only once. The chain has TRBV19 and TRBJ2-5, with 11 positions matching TRBD2. Gene TRBJ2-7 matches the end of the DNA better, so the J call may be wrong. Germline values: CDR1 LNHDA, CDR2 SQIVND (reference sequence). The CDR3 loop spans 14 amino acids. The CDR3 DNA is TGTGCCAGTAGTTCCCTAGCGGGAGGAGCCGAGCAGTACTTC. Its protein is CASSSLAGGAEQYF.

This sequence joins TRBV7-3 and TRBJ2-1, with 10 bases identical to TRBD2. Germline trimming cut 4 bases from V and 4 bases from J; bases unmatched to any gene: 7. The V gene's germline CDR1 is SGHTA and CDR2 FQGTGA. The CDR3 length is 16 residues. The CDR3 is CASSSRQREGYNEQFF. In nucleotides, the CDR3 is TGTGCCAGCAGCTCCCGGCAGCGGGAGGGTTACAATGAGCAGTTCTTC.

This chain uses TRBV7-2 with TRBJ2-5; 7 bases are shared with TRBD2. Germline assignment: CDR1 SGHTA and CDR2 FQGNSA. CDR3 length equals 16 residues. Trimming removed 2 bases from V and 2 bases from J; junction bases left unmatched: 8. The CDR3 sequence is CASSLSGAGLQETQYF. The CDR3 nucleotides read TGTGCCAGCAGCTTATCAGGAGCGGGACTACAAGAGACCCAGTACTTC.